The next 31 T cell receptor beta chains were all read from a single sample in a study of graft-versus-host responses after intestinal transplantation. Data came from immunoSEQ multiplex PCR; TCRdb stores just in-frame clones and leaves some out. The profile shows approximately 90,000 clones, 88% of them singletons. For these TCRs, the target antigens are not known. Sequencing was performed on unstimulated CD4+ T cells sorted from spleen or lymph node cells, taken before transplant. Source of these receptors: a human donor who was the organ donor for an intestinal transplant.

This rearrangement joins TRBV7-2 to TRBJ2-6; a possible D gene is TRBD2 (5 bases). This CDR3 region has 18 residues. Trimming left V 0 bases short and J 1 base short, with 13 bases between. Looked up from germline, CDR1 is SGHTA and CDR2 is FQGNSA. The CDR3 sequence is CASSLALTRLSGANVLTF. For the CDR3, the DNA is TGTGCCAGCAGCTTAGCGCTGACCCGACTATCTGGGGCCAACGTCCTGACTTTC.

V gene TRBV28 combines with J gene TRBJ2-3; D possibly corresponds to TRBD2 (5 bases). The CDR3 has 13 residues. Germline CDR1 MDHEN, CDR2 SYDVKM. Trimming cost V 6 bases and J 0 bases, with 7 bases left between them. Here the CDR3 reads CASRDSSTDTQYF. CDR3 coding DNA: TGTGCCAGCAGGGACTCTAGCACAGATACGCAGTATTTT.

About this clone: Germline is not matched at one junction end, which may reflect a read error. CDR3 in amino acids: CASSLASGGHYTGELFF. Here the CDR3 DNA reads TGTGCTAGCAGCTTAGCGAGCGGGGGCCATTACACCGGGGAGCTGTTTTTT. The J gene is TRBJ2-2, the V gene TRBV7-7; 8 bases agree with TRBD2. The germline CDR1 and CDR2 sequences are SSHAT and FNYEAQ (reference sequence). The CDR3 sequence is 17 residues long.

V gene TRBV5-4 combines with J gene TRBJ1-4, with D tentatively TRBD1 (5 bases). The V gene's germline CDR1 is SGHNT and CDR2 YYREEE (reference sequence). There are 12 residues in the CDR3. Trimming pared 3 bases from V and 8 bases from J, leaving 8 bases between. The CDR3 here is CASSSGGEKLFF. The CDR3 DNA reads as TGTGCCAGCAGCTCGGGGGGGGAAAAACTGTTTTTT.

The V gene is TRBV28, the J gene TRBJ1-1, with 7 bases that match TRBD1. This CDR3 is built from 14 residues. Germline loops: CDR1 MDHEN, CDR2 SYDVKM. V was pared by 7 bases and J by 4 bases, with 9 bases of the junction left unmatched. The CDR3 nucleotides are TGTGCCAGCACCCCAGGGGGTCCACTCACTGAAGCTTTCTTT. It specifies CASTPGGPLTEAFF.

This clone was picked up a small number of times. This CDR3 is CASSQGGPSTLHQPQHF. The CDR3 bases are TGTGCCAGCAGCCAAGGCGGTCCGAGCACTTTACATCAGCCCCAGCATTTT. The chain joins TRBV4-2 to TRBJ1-5; D call uncertain. This CDR3 has 17 residues. V was trimmed by 1 base and J by 5 bases, leaving 18 bases between them. Per germline, CDR1 LGHNA and CDR2 YNFKEQ.

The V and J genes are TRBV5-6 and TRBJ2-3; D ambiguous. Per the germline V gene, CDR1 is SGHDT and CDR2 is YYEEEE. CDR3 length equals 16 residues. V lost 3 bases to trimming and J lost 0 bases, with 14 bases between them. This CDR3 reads CASSSLQARSTDTQYF. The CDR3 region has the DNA TGTGCCAGCAGCTCCCTCCAGGCGAGAAGCACAGATACGCAGTATTTT. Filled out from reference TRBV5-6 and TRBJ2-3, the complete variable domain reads DAGVTQSPTHLIKTRGQQVTLRCSPKSGHDTVSWYQQALGQGPQFIFQYYEEEERQRGNFPDRFSGHQFPNYSSELNVNALLLGDSALYLCASSSLQARSTDTQYFGPGTRLTVL.

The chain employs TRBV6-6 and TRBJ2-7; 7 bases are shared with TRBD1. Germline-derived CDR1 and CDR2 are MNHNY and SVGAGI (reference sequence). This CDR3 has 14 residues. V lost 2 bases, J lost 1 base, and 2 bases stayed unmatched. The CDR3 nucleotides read TGTGCCAGCAGTTACAGGGGGCTTTCCTACGAGCAGTACTTC. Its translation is CASSYRGLSYEQYF.

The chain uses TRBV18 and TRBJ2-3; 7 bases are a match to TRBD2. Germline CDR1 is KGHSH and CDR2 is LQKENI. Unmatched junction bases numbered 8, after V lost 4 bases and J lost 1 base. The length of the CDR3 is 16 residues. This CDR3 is CASSQTSPIGTDTQYF. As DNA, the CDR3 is TGTGCCAGCTCACAGACTAGCCCTATAGGCACAGATACGCAGTATTTT.

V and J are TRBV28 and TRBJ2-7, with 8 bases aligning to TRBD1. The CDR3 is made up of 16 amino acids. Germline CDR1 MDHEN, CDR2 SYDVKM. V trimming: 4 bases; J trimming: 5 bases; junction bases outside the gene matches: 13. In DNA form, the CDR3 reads TGTGCCAGCAGTTCTCCGAGGGACAGGAGGTGGGACGAGCAGTACTTC. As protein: CASSSPRDRRWDEQYF.

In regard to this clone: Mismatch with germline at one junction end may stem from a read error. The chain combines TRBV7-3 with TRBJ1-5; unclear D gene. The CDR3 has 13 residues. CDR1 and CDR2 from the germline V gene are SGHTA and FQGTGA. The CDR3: CASSLTGAEPQHF. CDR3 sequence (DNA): TGTGCCAGCAGCCTAACTGGCGCGGAGCCCCAGCATTTT.

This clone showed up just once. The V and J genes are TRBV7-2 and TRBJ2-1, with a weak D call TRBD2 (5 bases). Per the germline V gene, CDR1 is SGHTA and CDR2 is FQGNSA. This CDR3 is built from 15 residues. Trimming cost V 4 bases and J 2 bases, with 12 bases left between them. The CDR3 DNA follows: TGTGCCAGCAGCTCCACGGCGGGCCCCTACAATGAGCAGTTCTTC. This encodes CASSSTAGPYNEQFF. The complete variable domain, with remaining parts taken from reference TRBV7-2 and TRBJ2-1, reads GAGVSQSPSNKVTEKGKDVELRCDPISGHTALYWYRQSLGQGLEFLIYFQGNSAPDKSGLPSDRFSAERTGGSVSTLTIQRTQQEDSAVYLCASSSTAGPYNEQFFGPGTRLTVL.

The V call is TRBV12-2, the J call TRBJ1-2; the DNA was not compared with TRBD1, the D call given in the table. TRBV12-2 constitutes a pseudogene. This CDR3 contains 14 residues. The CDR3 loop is CASRLWPAGKGYTF. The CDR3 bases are TGTGCAAGTCGGCTTTGGCCCGCAGGGAAAGGTTACACCTTC.

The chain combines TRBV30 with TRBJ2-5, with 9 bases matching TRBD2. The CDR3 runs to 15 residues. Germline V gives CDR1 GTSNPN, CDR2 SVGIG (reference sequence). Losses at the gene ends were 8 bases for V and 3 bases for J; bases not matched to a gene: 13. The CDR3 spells CAGENIAGAEETQYF. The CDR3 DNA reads TGTGCCGGAGAAAATATAGCGGGGGCGGAAGAGACCCAGTACTTC.

The DNA of the CDR3 is TGTGCCAGCAGTTATTTCGGTCTGTATGGCTACACCTTC. It translates to CASSYFGLYGYTF. The rearrangement joins TRBV6-5 to TRBJ1-2; D uncertain. This CDR3 has 13 residues. Trimming removed 3 bases at V and 5 bases at J, with 10 bases between. Germline lookup yields CDR1 MNHEY and CDR2 SVGAGI.

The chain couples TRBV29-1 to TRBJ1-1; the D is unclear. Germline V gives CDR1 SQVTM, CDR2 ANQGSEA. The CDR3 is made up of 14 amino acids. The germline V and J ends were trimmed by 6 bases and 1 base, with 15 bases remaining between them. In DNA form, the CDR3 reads TGCAGCGTCCAACGGCTGGCGGAGAACACTGAAGCTTTCTTT. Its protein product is CSVQRLAENTEAFF.

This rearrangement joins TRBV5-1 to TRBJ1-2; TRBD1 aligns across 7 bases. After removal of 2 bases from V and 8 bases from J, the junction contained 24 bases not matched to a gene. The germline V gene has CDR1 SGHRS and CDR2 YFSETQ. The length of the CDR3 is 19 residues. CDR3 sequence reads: CASSFRGQPSTQRYVGYTF. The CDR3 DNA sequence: TGCGCCAGCAGCTTTCGGGGACAGCCATCCACACAGCGCTATGTAGGCTACACCTTC.

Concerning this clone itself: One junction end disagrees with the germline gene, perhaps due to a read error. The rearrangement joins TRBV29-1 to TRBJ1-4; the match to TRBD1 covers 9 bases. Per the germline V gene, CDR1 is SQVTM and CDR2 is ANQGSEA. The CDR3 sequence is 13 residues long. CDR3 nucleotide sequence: TGCAGCGTAGTCACAGGGGGCCAAGAAAAGCTGTTTTTT. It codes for CSVVTGGQEKLFF.

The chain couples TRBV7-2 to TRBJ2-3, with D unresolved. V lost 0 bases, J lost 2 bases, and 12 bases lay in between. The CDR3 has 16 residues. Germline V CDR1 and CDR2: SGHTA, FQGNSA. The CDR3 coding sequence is TGTGCCAGCAGCTTAGCCGTGGGCAGGCCCACAGATACGCAGTATTTT. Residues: CASSLAVGRPTDTQYF.

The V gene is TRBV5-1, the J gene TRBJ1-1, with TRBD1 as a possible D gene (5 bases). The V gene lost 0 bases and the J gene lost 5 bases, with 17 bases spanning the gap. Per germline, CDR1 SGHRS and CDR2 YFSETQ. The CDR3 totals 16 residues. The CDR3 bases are TGCGCCAGCAGCTTGGATGGACGGGGGAGTTGGACTGAAGCTTTCTTT. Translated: CASSLDGRGSWTEAFF.

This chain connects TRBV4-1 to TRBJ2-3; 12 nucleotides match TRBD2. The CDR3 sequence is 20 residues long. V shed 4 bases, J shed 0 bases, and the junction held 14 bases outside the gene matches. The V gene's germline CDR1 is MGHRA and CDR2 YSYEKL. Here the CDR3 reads CASSPRLAGALLTSTDTQYF. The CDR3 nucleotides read TGCGCCAGCAGCCCCCGACTAGCGGGGGCCCTCCTGACTAGCACAGATACGCAGTATTTT.

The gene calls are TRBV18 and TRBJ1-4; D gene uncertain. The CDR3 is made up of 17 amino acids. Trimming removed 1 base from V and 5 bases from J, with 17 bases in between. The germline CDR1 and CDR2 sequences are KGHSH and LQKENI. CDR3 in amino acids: CASSPLVSPSENEKLFF. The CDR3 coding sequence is TGTGCCAGCTCACCACTTGTATCGCCTAGCGAAAATGAAAAACTGTTTTTT.

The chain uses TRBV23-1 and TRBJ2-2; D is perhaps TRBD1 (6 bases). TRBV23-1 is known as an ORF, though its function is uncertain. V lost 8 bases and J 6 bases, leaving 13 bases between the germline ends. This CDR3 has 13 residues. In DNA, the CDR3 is TGCGCCAGCCCCAACCCAGGGGCCGGGGAGCTGTTTTTT. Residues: CASPNPGAGELFF.

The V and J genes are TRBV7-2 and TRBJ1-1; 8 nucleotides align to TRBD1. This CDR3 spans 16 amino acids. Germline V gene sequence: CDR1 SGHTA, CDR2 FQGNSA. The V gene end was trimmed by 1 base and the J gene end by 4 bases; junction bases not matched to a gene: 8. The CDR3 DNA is TGTGCCAGCAGCTTAGTGGCAGGGGGCGGGTTCACTGAAGCTTTCTTT. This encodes CASSLVAGGGFTEAFF. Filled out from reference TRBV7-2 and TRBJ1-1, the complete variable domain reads GAGVSQSPSNKVTEKGKDVELRCDPISGHTALYWYRQSLGQGLEFLIYFQGNSAPDKSGLPSDRFSAERTGGSVSTLTIQRTQQEDSAVYLCASSLVAGGGFTEAFFGQGTRLTVV.

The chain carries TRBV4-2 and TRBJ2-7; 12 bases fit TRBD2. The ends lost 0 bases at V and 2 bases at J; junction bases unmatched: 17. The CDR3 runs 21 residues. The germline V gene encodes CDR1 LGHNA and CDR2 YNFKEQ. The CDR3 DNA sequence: TGTGCCAGCAGCCAAGAACGCCCCTCCCCTAGCGGGAGGGCCTGGACCTACGAGCAGTACTTC. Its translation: CASSQERPSPSGRAWTYEQYF.

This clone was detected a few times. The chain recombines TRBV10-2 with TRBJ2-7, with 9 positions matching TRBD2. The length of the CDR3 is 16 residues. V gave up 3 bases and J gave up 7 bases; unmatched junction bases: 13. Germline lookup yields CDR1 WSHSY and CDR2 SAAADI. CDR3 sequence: CASSEISGGRAGEQYF. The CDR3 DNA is TGCGCCAGCAGTGAAATCTCCGGCGGGAGGGCAGGAGAGCAGTACTTC.

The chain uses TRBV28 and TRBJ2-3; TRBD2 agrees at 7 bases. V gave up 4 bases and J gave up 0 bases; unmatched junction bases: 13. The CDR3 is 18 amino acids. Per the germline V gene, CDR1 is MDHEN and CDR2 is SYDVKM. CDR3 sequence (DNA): TGTGCCAGCAGTTATTCACGCGGGGGAGGAGGAAGCACAGATACGCAGTATTTT. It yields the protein CASSYSRGGGGSTDTQYF.

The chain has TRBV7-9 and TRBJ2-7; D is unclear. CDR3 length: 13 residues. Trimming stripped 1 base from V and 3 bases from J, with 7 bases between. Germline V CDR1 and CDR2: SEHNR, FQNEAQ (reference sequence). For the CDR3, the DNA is TGTGCCAGCAGCTTAGGGCCAAACTACGAGCAGTACTTC. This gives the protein CASSLGPNYEQYF.

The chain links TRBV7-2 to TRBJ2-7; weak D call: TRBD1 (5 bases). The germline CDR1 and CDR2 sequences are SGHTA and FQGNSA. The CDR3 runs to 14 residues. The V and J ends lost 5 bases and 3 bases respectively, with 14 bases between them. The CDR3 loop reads CASSARASVYEQYF. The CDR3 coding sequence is TGTGCCAGCAGCGCCAGGGCTTCAGTCTACGAGCAGTACTTC.

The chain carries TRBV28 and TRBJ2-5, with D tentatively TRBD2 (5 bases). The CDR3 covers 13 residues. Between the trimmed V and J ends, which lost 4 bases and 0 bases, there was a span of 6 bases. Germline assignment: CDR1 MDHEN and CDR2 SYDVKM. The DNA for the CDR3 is TGTGCCAGCAGTTCCGGGGACCAAGAGACCCAGTACTTC. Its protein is CASSSGDQETQYF.

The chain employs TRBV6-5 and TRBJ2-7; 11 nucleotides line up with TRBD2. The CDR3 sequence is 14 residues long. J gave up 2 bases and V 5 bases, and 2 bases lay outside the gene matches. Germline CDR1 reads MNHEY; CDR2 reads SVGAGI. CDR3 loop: CASSRLAGTYEQYF. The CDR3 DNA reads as TGTGCCAGCAGTAGACTAGCGGGAACCTACGAGCAGTACTTC.